This T cell receptor (beta chain) was sequenced for a study of identifying expanded T cells in peripheral blood. Trimming removed 6 bases from V and 4 bases from J, with 13 bases in between. The CDR3 has 15 residues. Germline values: CDR1 MNHEY, CDR2 SVGAGI. The study, taken as a whole, reports: Clone count variance between roughly two-week samples rose with total template count. About 1.2 clones differed between technical replicates, versus around 15 and 19 over time.

This clone has only a few counts. Its antigen remains unknown. The repertoire was sequenced with immunoSEQ multiplex PCR; TCRdb's copy has only in-frame clones and lacks some. The sample lists more than 70,000 clones; approximately 83% were seen once. During the collection period, no donor immune events like infections were recorded. V gene TRBV6-5 combines with J gene TRBJ1-6; the D gene is possibly TRBD1 (5 bases). The specimen was blood. The source is a person aged 18 to 70 in good health. CDR3 protein: CASSTPREYNSPLHF. Here the CDR3 DNA reads TGTGCCAGCAGCACACCCAGGGAGTATAATTCACCCCTCCACTTT.